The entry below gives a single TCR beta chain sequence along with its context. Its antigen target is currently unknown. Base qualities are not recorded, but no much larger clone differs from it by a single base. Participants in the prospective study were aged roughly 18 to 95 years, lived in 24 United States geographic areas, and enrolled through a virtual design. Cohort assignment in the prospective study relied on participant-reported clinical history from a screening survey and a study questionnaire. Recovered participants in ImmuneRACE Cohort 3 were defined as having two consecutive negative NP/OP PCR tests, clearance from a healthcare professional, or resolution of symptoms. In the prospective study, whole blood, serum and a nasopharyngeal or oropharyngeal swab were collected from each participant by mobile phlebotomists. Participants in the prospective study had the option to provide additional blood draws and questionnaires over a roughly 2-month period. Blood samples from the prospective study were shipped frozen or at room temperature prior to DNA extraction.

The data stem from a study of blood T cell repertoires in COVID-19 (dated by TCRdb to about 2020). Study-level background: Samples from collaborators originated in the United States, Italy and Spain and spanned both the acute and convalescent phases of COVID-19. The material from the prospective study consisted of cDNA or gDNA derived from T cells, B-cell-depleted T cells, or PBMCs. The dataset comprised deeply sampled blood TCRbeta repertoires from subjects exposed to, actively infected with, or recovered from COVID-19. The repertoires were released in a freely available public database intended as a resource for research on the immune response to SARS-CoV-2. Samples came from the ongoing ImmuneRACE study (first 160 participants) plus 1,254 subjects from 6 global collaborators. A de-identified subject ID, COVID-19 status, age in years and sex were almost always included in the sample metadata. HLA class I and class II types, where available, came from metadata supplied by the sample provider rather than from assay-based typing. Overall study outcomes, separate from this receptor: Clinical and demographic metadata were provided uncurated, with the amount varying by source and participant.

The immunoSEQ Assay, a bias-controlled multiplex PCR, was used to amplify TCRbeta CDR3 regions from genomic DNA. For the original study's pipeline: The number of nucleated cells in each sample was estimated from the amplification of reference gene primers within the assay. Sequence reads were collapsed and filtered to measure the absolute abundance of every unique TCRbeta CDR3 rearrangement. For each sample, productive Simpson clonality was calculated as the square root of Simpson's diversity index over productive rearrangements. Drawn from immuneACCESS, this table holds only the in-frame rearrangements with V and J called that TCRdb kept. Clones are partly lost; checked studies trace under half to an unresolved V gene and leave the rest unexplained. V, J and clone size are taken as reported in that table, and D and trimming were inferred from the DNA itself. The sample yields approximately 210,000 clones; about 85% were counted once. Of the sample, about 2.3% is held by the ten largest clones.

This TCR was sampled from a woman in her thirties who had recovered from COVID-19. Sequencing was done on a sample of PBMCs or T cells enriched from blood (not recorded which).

The CDR3 protein: CASSPPEAIQETQYF. The bases read TGTGCCAGCTCACCACCGGAGGCCATCCAAGAGACCCAGTACTTC. This sequence uses TRBV18 and TRBJ2-5; TRBD2 is possibly the D segment (5 matching bases). The germline ends are 9 bases apart after V is trimmed by 0 bases and J by 1 base. As encoded in the germline V gene, CDR1 is KGHSH while CDR2 is LQKENI. Including the terminal cysteine and phenylalanine, the CDR3 comprises 15 residues. Of the read, only the CDR3 DNA is kept; its 45 bases are in frame from base 1.